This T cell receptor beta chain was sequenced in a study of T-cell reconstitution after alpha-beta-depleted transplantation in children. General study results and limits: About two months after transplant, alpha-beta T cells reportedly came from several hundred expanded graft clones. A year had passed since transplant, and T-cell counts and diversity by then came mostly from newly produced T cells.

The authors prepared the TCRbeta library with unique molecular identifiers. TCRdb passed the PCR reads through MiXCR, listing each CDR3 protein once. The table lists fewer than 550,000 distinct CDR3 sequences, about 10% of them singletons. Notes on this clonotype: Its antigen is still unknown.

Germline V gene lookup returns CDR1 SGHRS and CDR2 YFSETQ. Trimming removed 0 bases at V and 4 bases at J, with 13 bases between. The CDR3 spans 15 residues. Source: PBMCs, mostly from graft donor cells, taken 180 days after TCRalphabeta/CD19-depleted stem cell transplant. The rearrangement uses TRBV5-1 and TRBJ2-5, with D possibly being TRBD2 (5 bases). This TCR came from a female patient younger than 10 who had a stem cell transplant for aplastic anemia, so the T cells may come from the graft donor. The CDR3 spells CASSLEGSAGETQYF. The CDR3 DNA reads TGCGCCAGCAGCTTGGAAGGGTCCGCGGGAGAGACCCAGTACTTC.